Shown below are 18 T cell receptor beta chains from a single sample sequenced in a study of blood T cell repertoires in COVID-19. Repertoires were generated with immunoSEQ multiplex PCR, while TCRdb's copy carries only in-frame clones and drops some. The sample contains 85,000 to 95,000 clones, around 90% of which appear only once. Input material: peripheral blood. Receptor source: a man between 60 and 70 years old with COVID-19, enrolled during active disease.

This clone was seen only a few times. CDR3 protein: CASSQVVYEQYF. CDR3 nucleotides: TGTGCCAGCAGCCAAGTCGTATACGAGCAGTACTTC. The rearrangement uses TRBV3-1 (or the pseudogene TRBV3-2) and TRBJ2-7; no firm D call. V was clipped by 1 base and J by 4 bases, with 5 bases between them. CDR3 length: 12 residues. The V gene's germline CDR1 is LGHDT and CDR2 YNNKEL (reference sequence).

The chain combines TRBV7-2 with TRBJ2-3, with D possibly being TRBD1 (6 bases). V was shortened by 4 bases and J by 4 bases, with 6 bases between the two germline ends. From germline, CDR1 is SGHTA and CDR2 FQGNSA. There are 12 residues in the CDR3. CDR3 DNA sequence: TGTGCCAGCAGCTGGGGGCCAGATACGCAGTATTTT. Translated: CASSWGPDTQYF.

This clone was counted once. The rearrangement joins TRBV9 to TRBJ2-3, with 8 bases that match TRBD2. V shed 2 bases, J shed 2 bases, and the junction held 4 bases outside the gene matches. CDR1 is SGDLS and CDR2 is YYNGEE in the germline V gene. The CDR3 extends over 15 amino acids. CDR3 sequence reads: CASSVSGSATDTQYF. CDR3 bases: TGTGCCAGCAGCGTCAGCGGGAGTGCCACAGATACGCAGTATTTT.

This chain joins TRBV2 and TRBJ2-3; TRBD2 agrees at 9 bases. Losses at the gene ends were 8 bases for V and 6 bases for J; bases not matched to a gene: 9. This CDR3 spans 14 amino acids. CDR1 and CDR2 (germline): SNHLY, FYNNEI. CDR3 in DNA: TGTGCCAGCTGGGGCGGGAGGGCACGGGATACGCAGTATTTT. This sequence encodes CASWGGRARDTQYF.

The V gene is TRBV25-1, the J gene TRBJ1-1; 9 bases are a match to TRBD1. This CDR3 has 16 amino acids. With V trimmed by 2 bases and J by 0 bases, 4 bases remained unmatched. Germline CDR1 MGHDK, CDR2 SYGVNS. CDR3 sequence reads: CASSEAGTGMNTEAFF. In DNA form, the CDR3 reads TGTGCCAGCAGTGAAGCCGGGACAGGGATGAACACTGAAGCTTTCTTT.

The gene calls are TRBV7-2 and TRBJ2-1; D is unresolved. In germline, CDR1 is SGHTA, CDR2 FQGNSA. Trimming pared 3 bases from V and 5 bases from J, leaving 5 bases between. The CDR3 totals 12 residues. CDR3 residues: CASSFYHNEQFF. The CDR3 nucleotides read TGTGCCAGCAGCTTCTACCACAATGAGCAGTTCTTC.

This clone was picked up one time. V usage is TRBV12-3 or TRBV12-4 and J usage is TRBJ2-1, with TRBD1 matching 9 bases. The V segment lost 5 bases and the J segment 11 bases; nucleotides outside the gene matches: 7. The CDR3 runs 13 residues. The CDR3 reads CASSQGQGRKQFF. The CDR3 DNA follows: TGTGCCAGCAGTCAGGGACAGGGTAGGAAGCAGTTCTTC.

The V call is TRBV19, the J call TRBJ1-1; a possible D gene is TRBD1 (5 bases). V dropped 6 bases and J dropped 4 bases, with 15 bases sitting between them. The CDR3 loop spans 14 amino acids. The germline gives CDR1 LNHDA, CDR2 SQIVND (reference sequence). The CDR3 region is CASRTMGGRTEAFF. In DNA, the CDR3 is TGTGCCAGTAGAACTATGGGGGGTCGCACTGAAGCTTTCTTT. Based on the CDR3 plus reference TRBV19 and TRBJ1-1, the full variable domain is DGGITQSPKYLFRKEGQNVTLSCEQNLNHDAMYWYRQDPGQGLRLIYYSQIVNDFQKGDIAEGYSVSREKKESFPLTVTSAQKNPTAFYLCASRTMGGRTEAFFGQGTRLTVV.

V and J are TRBV11-2 and TRBJ2-1; TRBD2 aligns across 9 bases. The V segment lost 5 bases and the J segment 5 bases; nucleotides outside the gene matches: 7. The CDR3 runs 15 residues. Germline assignment: CDR1 SGHAT and CDR2 FQNNGV. Here the CDR3 reads CASSPGRLADNEQFF. The DNA for the CDR3 is TGTGCCAGCAGCCCCGGACGACTAGCGGACAATGAGCAGTTCTTC.

The rearrangement links TRBV11-2 to TRBJ2-2; no reliable D call. CDR3 size: 13 residues. Per germline, CDR1 SGHAT and CDR2 FQNNGV. Trimming cost V 2 bases and J 8 bases, with 9 bases left between them. The CDR3 sequence is CASSLLIAGELFF. The CDR3 nucleotides read TGTGCCAGCAGCTTATTAATTGCGGGGGAGCTGTTTTTT.

The chain links TRBV25-1 to TRBJ1-2; D gene ambiguous. V was shortened by 1 base and J by 3 bases, with 6 bases between the two germline ends. This CDR3 contains 13 residues. Germline CDR1 MGHDK, CDR2 SYGVNS. CDR3 in amino acids: CASSESYYYGYTF. The CDR3 DNA is TGTGCCAGCAGTGAATCTTACTACTATGGCTACACCTTC.

The CDR3 here is CAWRGGDYGYTF. As DNA, the CDR3 is TGTGCCTGGAGGGGAGGGGACTATGGCTACACCTTC. The J gene is TRBJ1-2, the V gene TRBV30, with D maybe TRBD1 (5 bases). The CDR3 consists of 12 residues. Germline CDR1 reads GTSNPN; CDR2 reads SVGIG (reference sequence). V gave up 3 bases and J gave up 3 bases, with 8 bases separating them.

V is TRBV3-1 (or the pseudogene TRBV3-2) and J is TRBJ2-1; TRBD2 matches at 9 bases. Germline CDR1 and CDR2: LGHDT and YNNKEL (reference sequence). With 3 bases clipped from V and 9 bases from J, the junction kept 9 bases outside the gene matches. The length of the CDR3 is 15 residues. The CDR3 DNA sequence: TGTGCCAGCAGCCAGTGGGCGGGAGGGCCGCTTGAGCAGTTCTTC. Protein sequence: CASSQWAGGPLEQFF.

CDR3 sequence reads: CASSLGQPNTEAFF. The CDR3 nucleotides are TGCGCCAGCAGCCTGGGACAGCCGAACACTGAAGCTTTCTTT. This chain links TRBV10-1 with TRBJ1-1; 7 nucleotides line up with TRBD1. The CDR3 spans 14 residues. Germline CDR1 reads WNHNN; CDR2 reads SYGVQD (reference sequence). The trim removed 6 bases at V and 1 base at J, leaving 5 bases unmatched.

The genes are TRBV11-1 and TRBJ2-1; D may be TRBD2 (7 bases). V was trimmed by 4 bases and J by 4 bases, leaving 17 bases between them. The CDR3 contains 16 residues. The germline V gene encodes CDR1 SGHAT and CDR2 FQDESV (reference sequence). Here the CDR3 DNA reads TGTGCCAGCAGCTCCGGGGGGCGGGAGCGGTACAATGAGCAGTTCTTC. The encoded protein is CASSSGGRERYNEQFF.

This clone has only a few counts. This sequence joins TRBV28 and TRBJ2-7; 7 bases align to TRBD1. J lost 3 bases, V lost 6 bases, and 11 bases had no gene match. This CDR3 has 15 amino acids. Germline CDR1 and CDR2: MDHEN and SYDVKM. The CDR3 coding sequence is TGTGCCAGCAGCACTGACAGGGAGTTTGGCTACGAGCAGTACTTC. This translates into CASSTDREFGYEQYF. The variable domain in full, completed from reference TRBV28 and TRBJ2-7, reads DVKVTQSSRYLVKRTGEKVFLECVQDMDHENMFWYRQDPGLGLRLIYFSYDVKMKEKGDIPEGYSVSREKKERFSLILESASTNQTSMYLCASSTDREFGYEQYFGPGTRLTVT.

The rearrangement joins TRBV6-2 or TRBV6-3 to TRBJ1-1; tentatively, D is TRBD1 (5 bases). The ends were cut back, 3 bases at V and 6 bases at J, with 14 bases in the middle. Germline loops: CDR1 MNHEY, CDR2 SVGEGT. The CDR3 sequence is 14 residues long. CDR3 region: CASSYLAGRSEAFF. CDR3 sequence (DNA): TGTGCCAGCAGTTATTTGGCAGGGAGGTCTGAAGCTTTCTTT.

The chain couples TRBV18 to TRBJ2-1, with D perhaps matching TRBD1 (6 bases). CDR3 length equals 17 residues. Germline CDR1 reads KGHSH; CDR2 reads LQKENI. The ends were cut back, 4 bases at V and 6 bases at J, with 22 bases in the middle. For the CDR3, the DNA is TGTGCCAGCTCACTCTCACAGGGTGGGATTAAGTTCAATGAGCAGTTCTTC. It codes for CASSLSQGGIKFNEQFF.